Listed here are 13 T cell receptor beta chains from one sample, sequenced in a study of blood T cell repertoires in COVID-19. Only in-frame clones appear in the TCRdb table, and some are missing; sequencing was by immunoSEQ multiplex PCR. The profile shows about 130,000 clones, approximately 85% of them singletons. Sequencing used peripheral blood. The receptors originated from a man aged 80 or over with active or convalescent COVID-19.

The V call is TRBV18, the J call TRBJ1-1; unclear D gene. The CDR3 extends over 14 amino acids. V was cut by 0 bases and J by 1 base, with 6 bases left in between. Germline V gene sequence: CDR1 KGHSH, CDR2 LQKENI. This chain's CDR3 is CASSPPSKNTEAFF. CDR3 DNA: TGTGCCAGCTCACCACCATCCAAGAACACTGAAGCTTTCTTT.

This clone showed up just once. This chain joins TRBV21-1 and TRBJ1-1; TRBD1 is the table's D call and was not checked against the DNA. TRBV21-1 is labeled a pseudogene. The CDR3 covers 17 residues. CDR3 coding DNA: TGTGCCAGCAGCACCGCCGGGACAGGGCCCTCGTGCACTGAAGCTTTCTTT. Protein sequence: CASSTAGTGPSCTEAFF.

The V gene is TRBV7-8, the J gene TRBJ1-6; 7 bases are a match to TRBD1. Trimming at V came to 4 bases and at J to 4 bases, leaving 4 bases not matched to a gene. This CDR3 has 15 residues. Germline CDR1 SGHVS, CDR2 FQNEAQ. This CDR3 is CASSSGQDYNSPLHF. CDR3 nucleotide sequence: TGTGCCAGCAGCTCAGGACAGGATTATAATTCACCCCTCCACTTT. Full variable domain (outside the CDR3, taken from reference TRBV7-8 and TRBJ1-6): GAGVSQSPRYKVAKRGQDVALRCDPISGHVSLFWYQQALGQGPEFLTYFQNEAQLDKSGLPSDRFFAERPEGSVSTLKIQRTQQEDSAVYLCASSSGQDYNSPLHFGNGTRLTVT.

The chain employs TRBV19 and TRBJ1-4, with D tentatively TRBD1 (5 bases). Per the germline V gene, CDR1 is LNHDA and CDR2 is SQIVND (reference sequence). The V end was cut by 2 bases, the J end by 7 bases, with 14 bases between. The CDR3 has 15 residues. In nucleotides, the CDR3 is TGTGCCAGTAGTATACCGCGGCAGGGTGGTGAAAAACTGTTTTTT. This gives the protein CASSIPRQGGEKLFF.

J is TRBJ1-2 and V is TRBV21-1. TRBV21-1 is an annotated pseudogene. The CDR3 sequence is 15 residues long. CDR3 DNA sequence: TGTGCCAGCAGCAAAGACTATTGCCCTAACTATGGCTACACCTTC. Translated, it gives CASSKDYCPNYGYTF.

The rearrangement uses TRBV2 and TRBJ2-7; D might be TRBD1 (6 bases). V lost 6 bases and J lost 3, with 9 bases in between. The CDR3 has 12 amino acids. Germline CDR1 and CDR2: SNHLY and FYNNEI. The CDR3 loop is CASRADSYEQYF. For the CDR3, the DNA is TGTGCCAGCAGGGCGGACAGCTACGAGCAGTACTTC.

The rearrangement joins TRBV9 to TRBJ1-6, with TRBD1 as a possible D gene (6 bases). This CDR3 contains 15 residues. The germline gives CDR1 SGDLS, CDR2 YYNGEE. With 4 bases removed from V and 8 bases from J, the gap between germline ends came to 16 bases. CDR3 nucleotides: TGTGCCAGCAGCCTACTGGGGGACAAGGATTCACCCCTCCACTTT. It yields the protein CASSLLGDKDSPLHF.

The rearrangement links TRBV7-8 to TRBJ1-6; D call uncertain. V was clipped by 8 bases and J by 0 bases, with 11 bases between them. The V gene's germline CDR1 is SGHVS and CDR2 FQNEAQ. CDR3 size: 15 residues. This CDR3 reads CASQRGSSYNSPLHF. In DNA, the CDR3 is TGTGCCAGCCAACGGGGAAGCTCCTATAATTCACCCCTCCACTTT.

The CDR3 DNA reads as TGTGCCACCATGGACACTCATGGCTACACCTTC. Amino acid sequence: CATMDTHGYTF. This chain links TRBV19 with TRBJ1-2; a possible D gene is TRBD1 (5 bases). Germline loops: CDR1 LNHDA, CDR2 SQIVND (reference sequence). CDR3 size: 11 residues. V was shortened by 10 bases and J by 6 bases, with 12 bases between the two germline ends.

The gene calls are TRBV5-1 and TRBJ1-4; maybe TRBD1 (5 bases). The CDR3 spans 15 residues. Trimming removed 1 base at V and 8 bases at J, with 15 bases between. From germline, CDR1 is SGHRS and CDR2 YFSETQ. As DNA, the CDR3 is TGCGCCAGCAGCTTGATGCAGGGTCGTAACGAAAAACTGTTTTTT. It specifies CASSLMQGRNEKLFF.

CDR3 loop: CASSLHRTGNYGYTF. Written as DNA, the CDR3 is TGCGCCAGCAGCTTGCACCGGACAGGGAACTATGGCTACACCTTC. The J gene is TRBJ1-2, the V gene TRBV5-1; 8 bases agree with TRBD1. Germline CDR1 reads SGHRS; CDR2 reads YFSETQ. The CDR3 length is 15 residues. Trimming took 1 base from V and 2 from J; bases not matched to a gene: 4.

V usage is TRBV7-3 and J usage is TRBJ2-1; tentatively, D is TRBD2 (6 bases). CDR1 is SGHTA and CDR2 is FQGTGA in the germline V gene. V lost 5 bases, J lost 8 bases, and 13 bases lay in between. The CDR3 totals 13 residues. In DNA form, the CDR3 reads TGTGCCAGCAGCCCGACTAGGGATGATGAGCAGTTCTTC. Its translation is CASSPTRDDEQFF.

The V call is TRBV29-1, the J call TRBJ2-7; D perhaps matches TRBD2 (6 bases). Germline V CDR1 and CDR2: SQVTM, ANQGSEA. The CDR3 spans 12 residues. The V and J ends lost 2 bases and 4 bases respectively, with 9 bases between them. In DNA form, the CDR3 reads TGCAGCGTTGAAATCGGGGGTTACGAGCAGTACTTC. It is translated as CSVEIGGYEQYF.